These 9 T cell receptor beta chains share one sample of origin, sequenced in a study of blood T cell repertoires in COVID-19. Only in-frame clones appear in the TCRdb table, and some are missing; sequencing was by immunoSEQ multiplex PCR. The sample lists about 260,000 clones; 85% to 90% were seen once. What was sequenced was peripheral blood. The receptor source for this set is a human donor in a cohort sampled during active COVID-19.

This chain joins TRBV5-1 and TRBJ2-3; D possibly corresponds to TRBD1 (6 bases). CDR3 size: 14 residues. CDR1 SGHRS and CDR2 YFSETQ come from the germline V gene. V dropped 6 bases and J dropped 3 bases, with 14 bases sitting between them. CDR3 nucleotide sequence: TGCGCCAGCATGGTACAGGGCGAAACAGATACGCAGTATTTT. Protein sequence: CASMVQGETDTQYF.

The chain combines TRBV28 with TRBJ1-4; TRBD1 aligns across 7 bases. V was clipped by 4 bases and J by 8 bases; unmatched bases: 7. Germline lookup yields CDR1 MDHEN and CDR2 SYDVKM. CDR3 size: 14 residues. The CDR3 DNA sequence: TGTGCCAGCAGTTCGGGACAGTTAAGGGAAAAACTGTTTTTT. It yields the protein CASSSGQLREKLFF. The variable domain in full, completed from reference TRBV28 and TRBJ1-4, reads DVKVTQSSRYLVKRTGEKVFLECVQDMDHENMFWYRQDPGLGLRLIYFSYDVKMKEKGDIPEGYSVSREKKERFSLILESASTNQTSMYLCASSSGQLREKLFFGSGTQLSVL.

The genes are TRBV2 and TRBJ1-2; 9 positions agree with TRBD1. Germline V CDR1 and CDR2: SNHLY, FYNNEI. V trimming: 7 bases; J trimming: 9 bases; junction bases outside the gene matches: 6. This CDR3 contains 12 residues. The CDR3 DNA follows: TGTGCCAGCACCCCGGGACAGGGAAGCTACACCTTC. Translation gives CASTPGQGSYTF.

This clone appeared a single time. The chain links TRBV19 to TRBJ2-3; D not resolved. The CDR3 is made up of 13 amino acids. The V end lost 3 bases, the J end lost 12 bases, and 16 bases lay between the germline ends. Germline-derived CDR1 and CDR2 are LNHDA and SQIVND (reference sequence). As DNA, the CDR3 is TGTGCCAGTAGTATTGGTACAGAGCCTTTTCAGTATTTT. Encoded protein: CASSIGTEPFQYF.

This sequence joins TRBV29-1 and TRBJ2-3; 11 bases map to TRBD2. The CDR3 has 15 residues. Germline CDR1 SQVTM, CDR2 ANQGSEA. J lost 2 bases, V lost 7 bases, and 8 bases had no gene match. The CDR3 bases are TGCAGCGCTTTAGCGGGAGGGCCATCCACAGATACGCAGTATTTT. Residues: CSALAGGPSTDTQYF.

The chain uses TRBV5-1 and TRBJ2-1; TRBD1 matches 8 bases. V was clipped by 3 bases and J by 15 bases; unmatched bases: 5. Germline V gene sequence: CDR1 SGHRS, CDR2 YFSETQ. This CDR3 is built from 11 residues. The chain's CDR3 is CASSSGGEGFF. The CDR3 DNA reads TGCGCCAGCAGCTCAGGGGGCGAGGGGTTCTTC.

The V call is TRBV6-5, the J call TRBJ2-2, with TRBD1 matching 9 bases. CDR1 is MNHEY and CDR2 is SVGAGI in the germline V gene. The ends lost 6 bases at V and 5 bases at J; junction bases unmatched: 7. This CDR3 comprises 15 residues. The CDR3 nucleotides are TGTGCCAGCAGAAAGTACAGGGGGCAAACCGGGGAGCTGTTTTTT. The encoded protein is CASRKYRGQTGELFF.

This clone came up once. The chain carries TRBV30 and TRBJ1-2, with D possibly being TRBD1 (5 bases). The V end was cut by 5 bases, the J end by 8 bases, with 12 bases between. CDR1 is GTSNPN, CDR2 SVGIG, per germline (reference sequence). The CDR3 has 11 amino acids. CDR3 region: CAWGADWGYTF. DNA of the CDR3: TGTGCCTGGGGGGCAGACTGGGGCTACACCTTC.

The chain uses TRBV6-5 and TRBJ2-7; no firm D call. The germline V and J ends were trimmed by 8 bases and 4 bases, with 9 bases remaining between them. Germline V gene sequence: CDR1 MNHEY, CDR2 SVGAGI. The CDR3 loop spans 11 amino acids. CDR3 DNA sequence: TGTGCCAGCCGGGTTGATTACGAGCAGTACTTC. Translation gives CASRVDYEQYF.